This T cell receptor beta chain was sequenced in a study of cytomegalovirus exposure and HLA in healthy donors. The CDR3 is 14 residues long. The germline V and J ends were trimmed by 5 bases and 2 bases, with 13 bases remaining between them. Germline loops: CDR1 WSHSY, CDR2 SAAADI. Concerning this clone: As yet, its antigen is unknown.

Study observations and caveats: Serostatus for CMV was the only available immune exposure information.

PCR was performed using 60 Vbeta and 13 Jbeta primers. Libraries were prepared by immunoSEQ multiplex PCR; TCRdb keeps only in-frame clonotypes and omits some of them. The sample consists of about 130,000 clones, 75% to 85% of them appearing once. The chain joins TRBV10-2 to TRBJ2-7; TRBD1 is a possible D gene (6 bases). Material for sequencing was PBMCs. This clonotype originated in a man aged 25-45 years in good health and CMV-seropositive. CDR3 loop: CASSSGHGPYEQYF. For the CDR3, the DNA is TGCGCCAGCAGTTCGGGACACGGACCCTACGAGCAGTACTTC.